A selection of T cell receptor beta chains follows, all from one sample in a study of Graves' ophthalmopathy and Graves' hyperthyroidism. TCRdb recomputed calls from the multiplex PCR reads with MiXCR, one row per CDR3 protein. This sample has approximately 640,000 distinct CDR3 sequences; roughly two fifths occur once, and the top ten carry over 2.5%. Sequenced: peripheral blood. The source is an adult man with Graves' ophthalmopathy. The CDR3 runs from the conserved cysteine through the conserved F or W. The order of the fields is V gene, clone size, J gene, D gene, CDR3 DNA, CDR3 protein. The D gene is left open where the match is weak. Size is stated for part of the rows, as once, few or many counts, or as a class when the clone is expanded.

TRBV3-1	-	TRBJ2-7	TRBD2	TGTGCCAGCAGCCATTCACTAGCGGGAGACTACGAGCAGTACTTC	CASSHSLAGDYEQYF
TRBV7-9	many	TRBJ1-2	-	TGTGCCACTCTTGGAGACAATGGCTACACCTTC	CATLGDNGYTF
TRBV13	-	TRBJ2-5	-	TGTGCCAGCAGCCAATCCCTTATTACAGCACAAGAGACCCAGTACTTC	CASSQSLITAQETQYF
TRBV7-6	-	TRBJ1-3	-	TGTGCCAGCAGCCAACGCGAGCATGGACGCACCATATATTTT	CASSQREHGRTIYF
TRBV24-1	-	TRBJ1-4	-	TGTGCCAGCAGTTTCGGAAGGGGTGGGGTAAAACTGTTTTTT	CASSFGRGGVKLFF
TRBV14	many	TRBJ1-4	-	TGTGCCAGCAGCCAAGATATTGGGGCTAATGAAAAACTGTTTTTT	CASSQDIGANEKLFF
TRBV2	-	TRBJ2-2	-	TGTGCCAGCAGTGCTGTCGGGTCTAACACCGGGGAGCTGTTTTTT	CASSAVGSNTGELFF
TRBV25-1	-	TRBJ2-1	TRBD2	TGTGCCAGCACCACCGGGACTAGCCGCGCCTACAATGAGCAGTTCTTC	CASTTGTSRAYNEQFF
TRBV19	many	TRBJ1-1	TRBD1	TGTGCCAGTAGTTTGGCAGGGGGCATGTACACTGAAGCTTTCTTT	CASSLAGGMYTEAFF
TRBV7-3	-	TRBJ2-2	TRBD1	TGTGCCAGCAGCTTACAGGGGGACGCCGGGGAGCTGTTTTTT	CASSLQGDAGELFF
TRBV6-6	-	TRBJ2-2	TRBD1	TGTGCCAGCAGTTACTCATCGGGACAGGGGAGATTCGGGGAGCTGTTTTTT	CASSYSSGQGRFGELFF
TRBV6-4	once	TRBJ1-1	TRBD1	TGTGCCAGCAGTGATTGGGACAGGGGGCTATGGGACACTGAAGCTTTCTTT	CASSDWDRGLWDTEAFF
TRBV7-8	many	TRBJ2-7	-	TGTGCCAGCAGCCGTGGAGTAGACATCTCCTACGAGCAGTACTTC	CASSRGVDISYEQYF
TRBV19	many	TRBJ1-1	-	TGTGCCAGTTTACCGGGGACGAACACTGAAGCTTTCTTT	CASLPGTNTEAFF
TRBV6-5	-	TRBJ2-2	TRBD1	TGTGCCAGCAGTTACTCCTCGGGACAGGACACCGGGGAGCTGTTTTTT	CASSYSSGQDTGELFF
TRBV20-1	-	TRBJ2-7	-	TGCAGTGCTAGAAGGACGGGGACGACCGAGCAGTACTTC	CSARRTGTTEQYF
TRBV24-1	many	TRBJ2-5	-	TGTGCCACCAGTGATATCGGTGAGGAGACCCAGTACTTC	CATSDIGEETQYF
TRBV20-1	many	TRBJ1-1	-	TGCAGTGCTAGAGACACTGCGGCGTCAGTTGAAGCTTTCTTT	CSARDTAASVEAFF
TRBV12-3/TRBV12-4	many	TRBJ1-6	-	TGTGCCAGCAGTTCCACCGGGACGACTAATTCACCCCTCCACTTT	CASSSTGTTNSPLHF
TRBV5-6	many	TRBJ2-7	-	TGTGCCAGCAGCATCGGACCCGGGGCTAGGTACGAGCAGTACTTC	CASSIGPGARYEQYF